A selection of T cell receptor beta chains follows, all from one sample in a study of blood T cell repertoires in COVID-19. The repertoire was sequenced with immunoSEQ multiplex PCR; TCRdb's copy has only in-frame clones and lacks some. The sample holds hundreds of thousands of clones, roughly 80% seen once. The sample consisted of peripheral blood. The receptors shown here come from a woman in her forties or fifties with acute or convalescent COVID-19. The CDR3 runs from the conserved cysteine through the conserved F or W. The order of the fields is CDR3 protein, CDR3 DNA, clone size, CDR3 length, V gene, D gene, J gene. The D gene is left open where the match is weak. Where a row states a size, it is once, few, many or the class of an expanded clone; other rows omit it.

CDR3: CASSIGTGSYQETQYF
DNA: TGTGCCAGCAGCATCGGGACAGGCTCGTACCAAGAGACCCAGTACTTC
size: -
length: 16
V: TRBV9
D: TRBD1
J: TRBJ2-5

CDR3: CASSYGQGVMNEQYF
DNA: TGTGCCAGCAGCTACGGACAGGGGGTGATGAACGAGCAGTACTTC
size: -
length: 15
V: TRBV7-2
D: TRBD1
J: TRBJ2-7

CDR3: CASGVNSGSTDTQYF
DNA: TGTGCCAGCGGAGTAAATAGCGGGAGCACAGATACGCAGTATTTT
size: -
length: 15
V: TRBV11-2
D: TRBD2
J: TRBJ2-3

CDR3: CAIKVRTSGESSYEQYF
DNA: TGTGCCATCAAGGTACGGACTAGCGGGGAGAGCTCCTACGAGCAGTACTTC
size: -
length: 17
V: TRBV10-3
D: TRBD2
J: TRBJ2-7

CDR3: CASSLVFVHQRLSSYEQYF
DNA: TGTGCCAGCAGCTTAGTATTCGTTCATCAGCGCCTTAGCTCCTACGAGCAGTACTTC
size: -
length: 19
V: TRBV7-2
D: -
J: TRBJ2-7

CDR3: CASRGGLNYGYTF
DNA: TGTGCCAGCAGGGGGGGACTGAACTATGGCTACACCTTC
size: once
length: 13
V: TRBV5-4
D: -
J: TRBJ1-2

CDR3: CASNLGTSGRDTQYF
DNA: TGTGCCAGCAACTTAGGGACTAGCGGGAGAGATACGCAGTATTTT
size: -
length: 15
V: TRBV28
D: TRBD2
J: TRBJ2-3

CDR3: CASSQVAGSLAKNIQYF
DNA: TGTGCCAGCAGCCAAGTCGCAGGGTCACTAGCCAAAAACATTCAGTACTTC
size: -
length: 17
V: TRBV3-1/TRBV3-2
D: -
J: TRBJ2-4

CDR3: CASSYSEGLDGYTF
DNA: TGTGCCAGCAGTTACTCGGAGGGACTAGATGGCTACACCTTC
size: -
length: 14
V: TRBV6-2/TRBV6-3
D: -
J: TRBJ1-2

CDR3: CASSLLSGQTSYEQYF
DNA: TGCGCCAGCAGCCTACTTTCGGGACAGACCTCCTACGAGCAGTACTTC
size: -
length: 16
V: TRBV5-1
D: TRBD1
J: TRBJ2-7

CDR3: CASSGLAGSTDTQYF
DNA: TGTGCCAGCAGTGGGTTAGCGGGGAGCACAGATACGCAGTATTTT
size: -
length: 15
V: TRBV2
D: TRBD2
J: TRBJ2-3

CDR3: CASSLTTSGRLQFF
DNA: TGTGCCAGCAGCTTAACCACTAGCGGGAGACTTCAGTTCTTC
size: -
length: 14
V: TRBV7-8
D: TRBD2
J: TRBJ2-1

CDR3: CASSLSSTGSYNEQFF
DNA: TGTGCCAGCAGTTTATCGTCCACTGGCTCCTACAATGAGCAGTTCTTC
size: -
length: 16
V: TRBV27
D: -
J: TRBJ2-1

CDR3: CASSLTGGATNSPLHF
DNA: TGTGCCAGCAGTTTGACGGGCGGGGCGACTAATTCACCCCTCCACTTT
size: -
length: 16
V: TRBV27
D: -
J: TRBJ1-6

CDR3: CASSLFRGDQPQHF
DNA: TGTGCCAGCAGTTTATTCAGGGGTGATCAGCCCCAGCATTTT
size: -
length: 14
V: TRBV28
D: -
J: TRBJ1-5

CDR3: CASSEALGTGSNSPLHF
DNA: TGTGCCAGCAGTGAAGCTCTGGGGACAGGCTCTAATTCACCCCTCCACTTT
size: -
length: 17
V: TRBV6-1
D: TRBD1
J: TRBJ1-6

CDR3: CASSIGAATYEQYF
DNA: TGCGCCAGCAGTATCGGAGCGGCTACCTACGAGCAGTACTTC
size: -
length: 14
V: TRBV5-1
D: -
J: TRBJ2-7

CDR3: CASENAGGVYGYTF
DNA: TGTGCCAGTGAGAATGCCGGGGGGGTCTATGGCTACACCTTC
size: -
length: 14
V: TRBV28
D: -
J: TRBJ1-2

CDR3: CASSPGLAGPLNEQFF
DNA: TGTGCCAGCAGCCCAGGACTAGCGGGGCCGTTAAATGAGCAGTTCTTC
size: -
length: 16
V: TRBV7-6
D: TRBD2
J: TRBJ2-1

CDR3: CASSFGGVYDGYTF
DNA: TGCGCCAGCAGCTTCGGCGGGGTCTATGATGGCTACACCTTC
size: once
length: 14
V: TRBV5-1
D: -
J: TRBJ1-2

CDR3: CATGSASYNEQFF
DNA: TGTGCCACCGGCTCCGCCTCCTACAATGAGCAGTTCTTC
size: -
length: 13
V: TRBV15
D: -
J: TRBJ2-1

CDR3: CASSPEGLEYEQYF
DNA: TGTGCCAGCAGCCCGGAGGGACTTGAGTACGAGCAGTACTTC
size: few
length: 14
V: TRBV5-4
D: -
J: TRBJ2-7

CDR3: CASSQAGTSSYEQYF
DNA: TGCGCCAGCAGCCAAGCCGGGACTAGCTCCTACGAGCAGTACTTC
size: -
length: 15
V: TRBV4-1
D: TRBD2
J: TRBJ2-7

CDR3: CASSPTELYKLFF
DNA: TGTGCCAGCAGTCCAACGGAGCTTTATAAACTGTTTTTT
size: -
length: 13
V: TRBV2
D: -
J: TRBJ1-4

CDR3: CASSLAVNTEAFF
DNA: TGTGCCAGCAGCCTAGCAGTGAACACTGAAGCTTTCTTT
size: few
length: 13
V: TRBV14
D: -
J: TRBJ1-1

CDR3: CASSSILAGVSYEQYF
DNA: TGTGCCAGCAGTTCCATACTAGCGGGAGTCTCCTACGAGCAGTACTTC
size: -
length: 16
V: TRBV28
D: TRBD2
J: TRBJ2-7

CDR3: CASSLQASEAFF
DNA: TGCGCCAGCAGCTTACAGGCAAGTGAAGCTTTCTTT
size: -
length: 12
V: TRBV5-1
D: -
J: TRBJ1-1

CDR3: CAWKTGFRGYTF
DNA: TGTGCCTGGAAAACAGGGTTCCGTGGCTACACCTTC
size: -
length: 12
V: TRBV30
D: -
J: TRBJ1-2

CDR3: CASSRTGLGGTDTQYF
DNA: TGCGCCAGCAGCAGAACGGGACTTGGGGGCACAGATACGCAGTATTTT
size: -
length: 16
V: TRBV5-1
D: -
J: TRBJ2-3

CDR3: CASSLTGVDYGYTF
DNA: TGTGCCAGCAGTTTGACAGGGGTCGACTATGGCTACACCTTC
size: -
length: 14
V: TRBV27
D: TRBD1
J: TRBJ1-2

CDR3: CASSLGDKVHEQYF
DNA: TGTGCCAGCAGCTTAGGAGACAAGGTCCACGAGCAGTACTTC
size: -
length: 14
V: TRBV11-3
D: -
J: TRBJ2-7

CDR3: CASSPQDKRNYGYTF
DNA: TGTGCCAGCAGCCCTCAGGACAAACGCAACTATGGCTACACCTTC
size: -
length: 15
V: TRBV11-2
D: -
J: TRBJ1-2

CDR3: CASSIQENTEAFF
DNA: TGTGCCAGCAGCATACAGGAGAACACTGAAGCTTTCTTT
size: -
length: 13
V: TRBV21-1
D: -
J: TRBJ1-1

CDR3: CASSLHRDTQYF
DNA: TGCGCCAGCAGCCTCCACAGAGATACGCAGTATTTT
size: -
length: 12
V: TRBV4-3
D: -
J: TRBJ2-3

CDR3: CASRDSANYGYTF
DNA: TGTGCCAGCAGGGACAGTGCTAACTATGGCTACACCTTC
size: -
length: 13
V: TRBV6-6
D: -
J: TRBJ1-2

CDR3: CASSPQGMGTEAFF
DNA: TGTGCCAGCAGCCCACAGGGTATGGGCACTGAAGCTTTCTTT
size: -
length: 14
V: TRBV11-1
D: -
J: TRBJ1-1

CDR3: CASSIYGQSYEQYF
DNA: TGTGCCAGTAGTATTTACGGACAATCCTACGAGCAGTACTTC
size: -
length: 14
V: TRBV19
D: -
J: TRBJ2-7

CDR3: CASSLRTGGSPTGELFF
DNA: TGTGCCAGCAGTTTAAGAACGGGTGGGAGCCCCACCGGGGAGCTGTTTTTT
size: -
length: 17
V: TRBV28
D: -
J: TRBJ2-2

CDR3: CASSPSGGYNEQFF
DNA: TGTGCCAGCTCACCCAGCGGGGGATACAATGAGCAGTTCTTC
size: -
length: 14
V: TRBV18
D: TRBD2
J: TRBJ2-1

CDR3: CASSERGNQPQHF
DNA: TGTGCCAGCAGTGAGAGGGGCAATCAGCCCCAGCATTTT
size: -
length: 13
V: TRBV2
D: -
J: TRBJ1-5

CDR3: CASSYSGGREDEQFF
DNA: TGTGCCAGCAGTTACTCGGGCGGGAGGGAGGATGAGCAGTTCTTC
size: -
length: 15
V: TRBV6-6
D: TRBD2
J: TRBJ2-1

CDR3: CASSLRQDTGELFF
DNA: TGTGCCAGCAGCTTACGACAAGACACCGGGGAGCTGTTTTTT
size: -
length: 14
V: TRBV7-9
D: -
J: TRBJ2-2

CDR3: CASSTGVWGNEQFF
DNA: TGTGCCAGTAGTACCGGGGTCTGGGGTAATGAGCAGTTCTTC
size: -
length: 14
V: TRBV19
D: -
J: TRBJ2-1